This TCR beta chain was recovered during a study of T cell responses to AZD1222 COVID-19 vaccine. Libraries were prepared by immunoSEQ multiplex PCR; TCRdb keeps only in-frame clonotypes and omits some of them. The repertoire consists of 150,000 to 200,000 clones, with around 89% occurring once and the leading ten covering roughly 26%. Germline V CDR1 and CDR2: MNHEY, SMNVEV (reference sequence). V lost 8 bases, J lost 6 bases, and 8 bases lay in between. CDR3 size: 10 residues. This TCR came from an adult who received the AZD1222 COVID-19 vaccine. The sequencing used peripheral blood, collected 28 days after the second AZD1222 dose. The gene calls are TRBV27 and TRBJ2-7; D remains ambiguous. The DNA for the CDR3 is TGTGCCAGCGGGTCCGGCGAGCAGTACTTC. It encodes CASGSGEQYF.